Below are 15 T cell receptor beta chains sequenced from a single sample in a study of technical replicates of blood from a handful of donors. Only in-frame clones appear in the TCRdb table, and some are missing; sequencing was by immunoSEQ multiplex PCR. Of about 81,000 clones listed, 75% to 85% are singletons. Sequenced input: PBMCs. These receptors all come from a human donor in good health. Some clones in this sample may be carry-over from other donors' samples.

The CDR3 nucleotides read TGTGCCAGCAGCTCCTACACAGGGGGTGGTGGGGGGACCCAGTACTTC. Protein sequence: CASSSYTGGGGGTQYF. The chain combines TRBV7-2 with TRBJ2-5, with TRBD1 matching 8 bases. The CDR3 is made up of 16 amino acids. V gave up 4 bases and J gave up 7 bases; unmatched junction bases: 14. The germline V gene has CDR1 SGHTA and CDR2 FQGNSA.

As for this clone: Being one base from a much bigger clone, this may be a read error. The same CDR3 also results from other DNA sequences found in this sample. The genes are TRBV13 and TRBJ1-1; perhaps TRBD1 as D (5 bases). This CDR3 spans 12 amino acids. Germline CDR1 and CDR2: PRHDT and FYEKMQ (reference sequence). DNA of the CDR3: TGTGCCAGCAGCTGGCAGGACACTGAAGCCTTCTTT. This sequence encodes CASSWQDTEAFF.

This clone was observed a few times. This chain uses TRBV30 with TRBJ2-4, with D possibly TRBD1 on 6 matching bases. The V gene's germline CDR1 is GTSNPN and CDR2 SVGIG (reference sequence). The length of the CDR3 is 16 residues. With 7 bases removed from V and 7 bases from J, the gap between germline ends came to 26 bases. The CDR3 loop reads CASRAATQGGYNIQYF. CDR3 DNA: TGTGCCTCCAGGGCAGCTACCCAAGGGGGTTATAACATTCAGTACTTC.

V and J are TRBV30 and TRBJ1-2; a weak D match, TRBD1 (5 bases). Between the trimmed V and J ends, which lost 0 bases and 5 bases, there was a span of 7 bases. Germline CDR1 and CDR2: GTSNPN and SVGIG (reference sequence). The CDR3 consists of 12 residues. The CDR3 region is CAWSVRGYGYTF. The CDR3 DNA follows: TGTGCCTGGAGTGTAAGGGGTTATGGCTACACCTTC.

The chain employs TRBV4-1 and TRBJ2-2; 15 bases fit TRBD2. CDR3 length: 18 residues. Trimming removed 1 base from V and 10 bases from J; junction bases left unmatched: 10. Germline-derived CDR1 and CDR2 are MGHRA and YSYEKL. The CDR3 sequence: CASSQASGTSGGWEELFF. The CDR3 DNA reads TGCGCCAGCAGCCAAGCGTCCGGGACTAGCGGGGGGTGGGAGGAGCTGTTTTTT.

V gene TRBV30 combines with J gene TRBJ2-5; D unresolved. CDR1 and CDR2 from the germline V gene are GTSNPN and SVGIG (reference sequence). The CDR3 loop spans 14 amino acids. V gave up 0 bases and J gave up 1 base, with 9 bases separating them. The CDR3 DNA follows: TGTGCCTGGAGTGTTGGCGGAAGCCAAGAGACCCAGTACTTC. Amino acid sequence: CAWSVGGSQETQYF.

This chain connects TRBV2 to TRBJ2-1, with D possibly matching TRBD2 (6 bases). This CDR3 contains 14 residues. Trimming stripped 10 bases from V and 0 bases from J, with 13 bases between. CDR1 and CDR2 (germline): SNHLY, FYNNEI. CDR3: CATASADSYNEQFF. Here the CDR3 DNA reads TGTGCCACCGCTAGCGCCGACTCCTACAATGAGCAGTTCTTC.

The genes are TRBV5-5 and TRBJ2-2; TRBD1 might be the D (6 bases). The germline V gene has CDR1 SGHKS and CDR2 YYEKEE (reference sequence). V was cut by 6 bases and J by 7 bases, with 16 bases left in between. This CDR3 has 14 amino acids. The DNA for the CDR3 is TGTGCCAGCACCCTCTGGGGGCAAAACGGGGAGCTGTTTTTT. Amino acids: CASTLWGQNGELFF.

The chain carries TRBV7-7 and TRBJ2-7; 7 bases fit TRBD2. The trim removed 1 base at V and 4 bases at J, leaving 4 bases unmatched. CDR3 length: 14 amino acids. CDR1 is SSHAT, CDR2 FNYEAQ, per germline (reference sequence). In DNA, the CDR3 is TGTGCCAGCAGCTTAGAGCGCGGGAGTTACGAGCAGTACTTC. This translates into CASSLERGSYEQYF.

The V and J genes are TRBV5-1 and TRBJ1-1; D gene ambiguous. Germline CDR1 is SGHRS and CDR2 is YFSETQ. Trimming left V 4 bases short and J 1 base short, with 8 bases between. The CDR3 runs to 13 residues. This CDR3 is CASSVVENTEAFF. The CDR3 nucleotides read TGCGCCAGCAGCGTAGTCGAGAACACTGAAGCTTTCTTT.

The table lists this clone with a count of one. The chain recombines TRBV14 with TRBJ2-7, with TRBD2 as a possible D gene (6 bases). The CDR3 consists of 16 residues. Germline values: CDR1 SGHDN, CDR2 FVKESK. V was cut by 0 bases and J by 4 bases, with 16 bases left in between. The CDR3 loop reads CASSQEGPLGTYEQYF. CDR3 nucleotides: TGTGCCAGCAGCCAAGAAGGCCCACTCGGGACTTACGAGCAGTACTTC.

The CDR3 is CASSIPSYEQYF. In nucleotides, the CDR3 is TGCGCCAGCAGCATCCCGTCCTACGAGCAGTACTTC. The chain combines TRBV5-1 with TRBJ2-7; D not resolved. Trimming left V 4 bases short and J 1 base short, with 6 bases between. Germline V gives CDR1 SGHRS, CDR2 YFSETQ. This CDR3 is 12 amino acids long. Supplemented by reference TRBV5-1 and TRBJ2-7, the full variable domain reads KAGVTQTPRYLIKTRGQQVTLSCSPISGHRSVSWYQQTPGQGLQFLFEYFSETQRNKGNFPGRFSGRQFSNSRSEMNVSTLELGDSALYLCASSIPSYEQYFGPGTRLTVT.

This clone was detected a few times. The genes are TRBV19 and TRBJ1-4; 7 bases map to TRBD1. V lost 6 bases, J lost 2 bases, and 3 bases stayed unmatched. The germline V gene encodes CDR1 LNHDA and CDR2 SQIVND (reference sequence). This CDR3 has 14 amino acids. For the CDR3, the DNA is TGTGCCAGTAGCTCGGGACAGACTAATGAAAAACTGTTTTTT. Amino acids: CASSSGQTNEKLFF.

This clone showed up just a few times. This sequence joins TRBV5-6 and TRBJ2-7; 8 bases fit TRBD1. Germline V lookup: CDR1 SGHDT, CDR2 YYEEEE. The V segment lost 4 bases and the J segment 3 bases; nucleotides outside the gene matches: 9. The CDR3 has 15 residues. The CDR3 region has the DNA TGTGCCAGCAGCCGTATCTCAGGGGGCGTCTACGAGCAGTACTTC. Protein sequence: CASSRISGGVYEQYF.

A single count supports this clone. CDR3 residues: CASLAGGPSEIGELFF. CDR3 in DNA: TGTGCCAGCTTGGCGGGAGGGCCCTCGGAAATCGGGGAGCTGTTTTTT. The chain combines TRBV7-9 with TRBJ2-2, with TRBD2 matching 9 bases. CDR3 length equals 16 residues. V dropped 8 bases and J dropped 7; count of bases not matched to a gene: 14. Per germline, CDR1 SEHNR and CDR2 FQNEAQ (reference sequence).